The subject of this entry is one TCR beta chain. Antigen: not known. Germline values: CDR1 LGHNA, CDR2 YSLEER. Trimming cost V 1 base and J 3 bases; bases outside gene matches: 2. The CDR3 is made up of 14 amino acids. This specimen belongs to a study of T-cell memory formation after mild COVID-19. Study context: There were largely donor-specific TCR clusters. Study observations and caveats: Some SARS-CoV-2-responding clones were already detected in memory before infection. The study found balanced CD4/CD8 in clones contracting day 15 to 85 and a CD4+ lean in later expanders.

TCRalpha and TCRbeta libraries used 5'RACE with constant-segment primers and UMIs. MiXCR, applied by TCRdb to the 5' RACE reads, yields one record per CDR3 protein. The sample includes 150,000 or so distinct CDR3 sequences, more than 14% of them seen just once. The source of this sequence is an adult woman who had mild COVID-19 (a few samples of this study predate the infection). Cell type and time point are not known. The rearrangement joins TRBV4-3 to TRBJ2-7, with 8 bases aligning to TRBD2. The specimen sequenced was PBMCs or a T cell subset sorted from them (not recorded which). The DNA of the CDR3 is TGCGCCAGCAGCCAAGCGGGAGGGCTCTACGAGCAGTACTTC. Its protein is CASSQAGGLYEQYF.